This T cell receptor (beta chain) was observed in a study of shared clonotypes between healthy human individuals. General observations from the study: On the whole, naive subsets had larger estimated richness than memory subsets had. Owing to a small donor count, the genetic and exposure-history diversity represented was limited. Clonotypes not shared had lower generation probabilities than those common to all four donors.

Note on this clone: Its target is not known.

The naive CD8 fraction comprised CD45RO-negative cells positively selected for CCR7 and excluded terminally differentiated effector memory CD45RA+ cells. Using about 190 ng DNA, around 30,000 T cell genomes, the sorted-subset replicate PCRs were run. Libraries were prepared by immunoSEQ multiplex PCR; TCRdb keeps only in-frame clonotypes and omits some of them. The sample contains about 2.1 million clones, just under 95% of which appear only once. Germline assignment: CDR1 ENHRY and CDR2 SYGVKD. With V trimmed by 4 bases and J by 3 bases, 5 bases remained unmatched. This CDR3 is 14 amino acids long. The sequence came from a man aged 18 to 30 in good health. Some clones in this sample may be carry-over from other donors' samples. V gene TRBV10-3 combines with J gene TRBJ2-7, with TRBD1 matching 8 bases. Sequencing was done on a sample of naive CD8+ T cells from PBMCs. The CDR3 loop is CAISVRDRLYEQYF. CDR3 coding DNA: TGTGCCATCAGTGTCCGGGACAGGCTCTACGAGCAGTACTTC.